This TCR beta chain was captured by sequencing in a study of metastatic and nonmetastatic thyroid tumors. The study's findings and limits: Benign nodules were reported to have significantly lower TCR beta diversity than malignant thyroid tumors, in blood and tumor.

Every patient underwent thyroid surgery untreated. This CDR3 spans 16 amino acids. CDR1 and CDR2 from the germline V gene are MDHEN and SYDVKM. Trimming cost V 2 bases and J 1 base, with 12 bases left between them. This clone was observed at least ten times. Its target is not known. TCRdb re-processed the PCR reads through MiXCR. Of 25,000 to 40,000 clones listed, approximately 8% are singletons. The chain employs TRBV28 and TRBJ1-3, with D unclear. The sequencing sample was made of blood. The TCR originated in a female donor with papillary thyroid cancer or a benign thyroid nodule (not recorded which). Some clones in this sample may be carry-over from other donors' samples. The DNA of the CDR3 is TGTGCCAGCAGTTTAGCGAGACATTGGTCTGGAAACACCATATATTTT. It specifies CASSLARHWSGNTIYF.